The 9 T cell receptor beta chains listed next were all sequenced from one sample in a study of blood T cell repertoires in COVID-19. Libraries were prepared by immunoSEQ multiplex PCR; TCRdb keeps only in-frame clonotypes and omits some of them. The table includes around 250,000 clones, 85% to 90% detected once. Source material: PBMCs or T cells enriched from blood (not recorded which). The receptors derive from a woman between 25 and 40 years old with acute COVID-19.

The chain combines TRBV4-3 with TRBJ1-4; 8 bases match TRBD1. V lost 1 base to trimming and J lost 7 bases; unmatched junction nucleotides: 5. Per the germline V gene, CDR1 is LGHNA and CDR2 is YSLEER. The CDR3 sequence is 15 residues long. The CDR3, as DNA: TGCGCCAGCAGCCAAGGGACAGGGAGTGGTGAAAAACTGTTTTTT. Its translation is CASSQGTGSGEKLFF.

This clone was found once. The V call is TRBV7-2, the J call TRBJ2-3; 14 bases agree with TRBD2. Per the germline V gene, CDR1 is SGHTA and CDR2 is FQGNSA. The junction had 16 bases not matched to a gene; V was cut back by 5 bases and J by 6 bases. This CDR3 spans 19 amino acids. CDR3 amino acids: CASSPGLAGVRSPPDTQYF. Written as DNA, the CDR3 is TGTGCCAGCAGCCCGGGACTAGCGGGAGTAAGGAGCCCCCCCGATACGCAGTATTTT.

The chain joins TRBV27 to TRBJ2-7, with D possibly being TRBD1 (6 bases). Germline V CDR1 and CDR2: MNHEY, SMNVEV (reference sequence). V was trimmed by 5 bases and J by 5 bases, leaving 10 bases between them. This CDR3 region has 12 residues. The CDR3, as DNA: TGTGCCAGCAGTCAGGGGATCAACGAGCAGTACTTC. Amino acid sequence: CASSQGINEQYF.

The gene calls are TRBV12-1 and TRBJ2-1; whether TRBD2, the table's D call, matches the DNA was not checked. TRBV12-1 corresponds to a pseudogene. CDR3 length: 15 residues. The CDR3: CASIPWAGGPHEQFF. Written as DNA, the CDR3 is TGTGCCAGCATCCCATGGGCGGGAGGGCCTCATGAGCAGTTCTTC.

CDR3 sequence reads: CASSEVTAWDRKYEQYF. CDR3 bases: TGTGCCAGCAGTGAAGTTACCGCTTGGGACAGAAAATACGAGCAGTACTTC. V is TRBV6-1 and J is TRBJ2-7; 7 positions agree with TRBD1. V gave up 1 base and J gave up 4 bases; unmatched junction bases: 13. Germline-derived CDR1 and CDR2 are MNHNS and SASEGT. This CDR3 is 17 amino acids long.

The CDR3 nucleotides read TGTGCCAGCAGCTTAGGACCCAGCGGGAGAGAGACCCAGTACTTC. Translating gives CASSLGPSGRETQYF. The chain carries TRBV7-7 and TRBJ2-5; the match to TRBD2 covers 8 bases. Losses at the gene ends were 1 base for V and 4 bases for J; bases not matched to a gene: 5. The CDR3 is 15 residues long. In germline, CDR1 is SSHAT, CDR2 FNYEAQ (reference sequence). Complete variable domain (other parts from reference TRBV7-7 and TRBJ2-5): GAGVSQSPRYKVTKRGQDVTLRCDPISSHATLYWYQQALGQGPEFLTYFNYEAQPDKSGLPSDRFSAERPEGSISTLTIQRTEQRDSAMYRCASSLGPSGRETQYFGPGTRLLVL.

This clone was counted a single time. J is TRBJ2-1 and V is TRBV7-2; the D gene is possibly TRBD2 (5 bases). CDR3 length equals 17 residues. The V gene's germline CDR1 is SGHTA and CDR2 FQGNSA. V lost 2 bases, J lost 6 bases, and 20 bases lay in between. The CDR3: CASSLYSGKFNANEQFF. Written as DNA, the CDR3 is TGTGCCAGCAGCTTATACAGCGGAAAGTTCAACGCCAATGAGCAGTTCTTC. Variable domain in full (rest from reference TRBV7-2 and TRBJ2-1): GAGVSQSPSNKVTEKGKDVELRCDPISGHTALYWYRQSLGQGLEFLIYFQGNSAPDKSGLPSDRFSAERTGGSVSTLTIQRTQQEDSAVYLCASSLYSGKFNANEQFFGPGTRLTVL.

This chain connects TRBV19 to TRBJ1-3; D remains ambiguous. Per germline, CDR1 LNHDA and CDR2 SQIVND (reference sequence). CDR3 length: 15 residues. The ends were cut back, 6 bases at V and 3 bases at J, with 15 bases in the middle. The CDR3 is CASRGLEDVGNTIYF. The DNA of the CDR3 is TGTGCCAGTAGGGGTCTGGAGGATGTTGGAAACACCATATATTTT.

In DNA form, the CDR3 reads TGTGCCAGTAGTATAGGACAGGCGCCGAACACCGGGGAGCTGTTTTTT. It yields the protein CASSIGQAPNTGELFF. The chain uses TRBV19 and TRBJ2-2; weak D call: TRBD1 (6 bases). The germline V gene has CDR1 LNHDA and CDR2 SQIVND (reference sequence). Trimming left V 1 base short and J 0 bases short, with 9 bases between. The length of the CDR3 is 16 residues.